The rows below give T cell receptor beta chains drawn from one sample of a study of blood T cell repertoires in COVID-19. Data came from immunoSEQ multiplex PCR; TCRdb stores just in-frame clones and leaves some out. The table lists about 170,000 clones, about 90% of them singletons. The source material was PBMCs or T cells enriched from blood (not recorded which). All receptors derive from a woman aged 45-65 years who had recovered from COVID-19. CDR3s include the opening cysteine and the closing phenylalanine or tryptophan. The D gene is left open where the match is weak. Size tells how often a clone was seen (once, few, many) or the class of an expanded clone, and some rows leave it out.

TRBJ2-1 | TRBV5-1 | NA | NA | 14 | TGCGCCAGCACCGATAGTAACTCCTACAATGAGCAGTTCTTC | CASTDSNSYNEQFF
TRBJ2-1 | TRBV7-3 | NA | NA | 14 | TGTGCCAGCAGCTTAAGTCGCGAGCGGGATGAGCAGTTCTTC | CASSLSRERDEQFF
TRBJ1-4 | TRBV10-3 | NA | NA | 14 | TGTGCCATCAGCCCGGGACAAAGCGATGAAAAACTGTTTTTT | CAISPGQSDEKLFF
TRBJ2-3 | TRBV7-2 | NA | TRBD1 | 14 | TGTGCCAGCAGCTTGGGACAGATCACAGATACGCAGTATTTT | CASSLGQITDTQYF
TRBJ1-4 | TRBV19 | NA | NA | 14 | TGTGCCAGCTCTGTAGTCGGGGCGGGGGAAAAACTGTTTTTT | CASSVVGAGEKLFF
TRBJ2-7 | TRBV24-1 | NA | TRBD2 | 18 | TGTGCCACCAGTGTCCTTCACCACGCGGGACTAGCAGTATACGAGCAGTACTTC | CATSVLHHAGLAVYEQYF
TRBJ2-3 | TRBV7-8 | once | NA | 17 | TGTGCCAGCAGCTTAGCCTCGGGGGAGGGGGGCACAGATACGCAGTATTTT | CASSLASGEGGTDTQYF
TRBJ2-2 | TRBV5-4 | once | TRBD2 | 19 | TGTGCCAGCACCGCCGTTCCGAGCGGGAGTAATGACAACACCGGGGAGCTGTTTTTT | CASTAVPSGSNDNTGELFF
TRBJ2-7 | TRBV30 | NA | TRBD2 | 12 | TGTGCCTGGCGGGGGGACTCCTACGAGCAGTACTTC | CAWRGDSYEQYF
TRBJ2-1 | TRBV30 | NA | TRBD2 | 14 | TGTGCCTGGAGAACTAGCGGGAGTGGCAATGAGCAGTTCTTC | CAWRTSGSGNEQFF
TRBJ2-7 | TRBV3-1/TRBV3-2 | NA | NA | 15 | TGTGCCAGCAGCCAAGATGCTATCCGCTACTACGAGCAGTACTTC | CASSQDAIRYYEQYF
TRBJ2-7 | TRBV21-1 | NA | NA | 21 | TGTGCCAGCAGCAAAGATCGAAAAAAACTAGCTCGGGGCCTTATATCCTACGAGCAGTACTTC | CASSKDRKKLARGLISYEQYF
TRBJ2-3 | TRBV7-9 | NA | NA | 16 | TGTGCCAGCAGCTTAGATCCCAGCGCTAGCACAGATACGCAGTATTTT | CASSLDPSASTDTQYF